The sequence of this TCR beta chain was determined in a study of blood T cell repertoires in COVID-19. Study background: Specimens from acute and convalescent COVID-19 originated in the United States, Italy and Spain. T cells, B-cell-depleted T cells, or PBMCs provided the cDNA or gDNA that served as material.

Per the original methods: How many nucleated cells were present was estimated from reference gene primer amplification. Only in-frame clones appear in the TCRdb table, and some are missing; sequencing was by immunoSEQ multiplex PCR. The D gene and trimming were derived from the DNA, and the V and J assignments and clone size from that table. The table records about 220,000 clones, more than 75% of them present only once. V was shortened by 5 bases and J by 0 bases, with 6 bases between the two germline ends. The CDR3 sequence is 14 residues long. Germline CDR1 KGHDR, CDR2 SFDVKD. Input material: peripheral blood. The origin of this receptor is a man over 45 who had recovered from COVID-19. J is TRBJ1-4 and V is TRBV24-1; D remains ambiguous. CDR3 nucleotides: TGTGCCACCAGTGCCCCATCAACTAATGAAAAACTGTTTTTT. Its translation: CATSAPSTNEKLFF.